The 17 T cell receptor beta chains in this list originate from one sample, sequenced in a study of radiation and T cells in renal cell carcinoma (TCRdb year 2020). Libraries came from the immunoSEQ multiplex PCR assay. This is the immuneACCESS table as TCRdb keeps it, with only in-frame sequences that have V and J called. A part of the clones is gone; compared with another copy, unresolved V genes explain less than half, and the rest is unexplained. This sample holds tens of thousands of clones; roughly 80% were observed only once. In total, the top ten clones hold roughly 2.2% of the sample. Sample time point, as interpreted from the label and publication: blood 4 weeks post-SBRT, at nephrectomy. This sample's treatment or condition label indicates: 15 Gy SBRT to primary tumor, nephrectomy 4 weeks later. The sequencing here drew on blood, taken from a patient whose treatment included radiotherapy and nephrectomy. Receptors originate from a woman in her fifties or sixties with renal cell carcinoma.

CDR3 protein: CASSPTIGSYNEQFF. For the CDR3, the DNA is TGCGCCAGCAGTCCTACGATAGGGTCCTACAATGAGCAGTTCTTC. The chain has TRBV10-1 and TRBJ2-1; D gene uncertain. The CDR3 is made up of 15 amino acids. V was shortened by 5 bases and J by 1 base, with 12 bases between the two germline ends. Looked up from germline, CDR1 is WNHNN and CDR2 is SYGVQD (reference sequence).

V gene TRBV5-1 combines with J gene TRBJ2-2; tentatively, D is TRBD1 or TRBD2 (5 bases each). V was pared by 4 bases and J by 0 bases, with 16 bases between. From germline, CDR1 is SGHRS and CDR2 YFSETQ. CDR3 size: 17 residues. The CDR3 DNA is TGCGCCAGCAGCCAAACTTCCGGGGCCTCGAACACCGGGGAGCTGTTTTTT. This encodes CASSQTSGASNTGELFF.

This chain connects TRBV4-1 to TRBJ2-7; the match to TRBD1 covers 11 bases. The CDR3 sequence is 16 residues long. Germline values: CDR1 MGHRA, CDR2 YSYEKL. J was trimmed by 3 bases and V by 4 bases; bases with no gene match: 8. The CDR3 region is CASSLLPGTGGYEQYF. The CDR3 DNA reads as TGCGCCAGCAGCCTCCTACCCGGGACAGGGGGCTACGAGCAGTACTTC.

V usage is TRBV6-1 and J usage is TRBJ2-1; D ambiguous. Germline V gene lookup returns CDR1 MNHNS and CDR2 SASEGT. Trimming left V 2 bases short and J 4 bases short, with 6 bases between. This CDR3 contains 13 residues. The CDR3 nucleotides read TGTGCCAGCAGTGAATACGGATACAATGAGCAGTTCTTC. It specifies CASSEYGYNEQFF.

The V gene is TRBV19, the J gene TRBJ1-5, with 7 bases lining up with TRBD1. V lost 4 bases, J lost 7 bases, and 10 bases stayed unmatched. The CDR3 totals 15 residues. Germline-derived CDR1 and CDR2 are LNHDA and SQIVND (reference sequence). The CDR3 sequence: CASSNDRVGEQPQHF. The CDR3 nucleotides read TGTGCCAGTAGTAACGACAGGGTAGGGGAACAGCCCCAGCATTTT. Looking up the rest from reference TRBV19 and TRBJ1-5 gives the full variable domain: DGGITQSPKYLFRKEGQNVTLSCEQNLNHDAMYWYRQDPGQGLRLIYYSQIVNDFQKGDIAEGYSVSREKKESFPLTVTSAQKNPTAFYLCASSNDRVGEQPQHFGDGTRLSIL.

This clone was counted only a few times. The CDR3 spells CASIPNRETTEAFF. Written as DNA, the CDR3 is TGTGCCAGCATTCCAAACAGGGAAACCACTGAAGCTTTCTTT. The chain links TRBV2 to TRBJ1-1, with a weak D call TRBD1 (6 bases). This CDR3 is built from 14 residues. V lost 7 bases and J 4 bases, leaving 16 bases between the germline ends. Germline loops: CDR1 SNHLY, CDR2 FYNNEI.

The CDR3 nucleotides are TGTGCCAGCAGTCTCACCAGGGACACCTACGAGCAGTACTTC. Its translation is CASSLTRDTYEQYF. The chain carries TRBV27 and TRBJ2-7, with D possibly TRBD1 on 6 matching bases. The CDR3 has 14 residues. Trimming shortened V by 5 bases and J by 2 bases, and 13 bases separated the two germline ends. Per germline, CDR1 MNHEY and CDR2 SMNVEV (reference sequence).

This chain uses TRBV2 with TRBJ1-5; 8 bases line up with TRBD1. This CDR3 is built from 14 residues. Germline CDR1 reads SNHLY; CDR2 reads FYNNEI. Losses at the gene ends were 6 bases for V and 4 bases for J; bases not matched to a gene: 5. The CDR3 nucleotides are TGTGCCAGCAGCCGGGACAGGTTAAATCAGCCCCAGCATTTT. Its translation: CASSRDRLNQPQHF.

The chain carries TRBV6-5 and TRBJ2-7; weak D call: TRBD2 (5 bases). With 5 bases removed from V and 3 bases from J, the gap between germline ends came to 5 bases. The germline V gene has CDR1 MNHEY and CDR2 SVGAGI. The CDR3 has 11 residues. The CDR3 spells CASSEGYEQYF. The CDR3 DNA follows: TGTGCCAGCAGTGAGGGCTACGAGCAGTACTTC.

The chain employs TRBV5-1 and TRBJ2-7; 9 bases agree with TRBD2. The germline V gene encodes CDR1 SGHRS and CDR2 YFSETQ. V shed 5 bases, J shed 6 bases, and the junction held 6 bases outside the gene matches. This CDR3 comprises 13 residues. The CDR3 is CASSTTSGVEQYF. The CDR3 DNA reads TGCGCCAGCAGTACGACTAGCGGTGTCGAGCAGTACTTC.

The chain joins TRBV6-5 to TRBJ1-4, with 7 bases aligning to TRBD1. Germline trimming cut 5 bases from V and 2 bases from J; bases unmatched to any gene: 2. There are 14 residues in the CDR3. Germline CDR1 and CDR2: MNHEY and SVGAGI. CDR3 residues: CASSDRVTNEKLFF. Written as DNA, the CDR3 is TGTGCCAGCAGTGACAGGGTTACTAATGAAAAACTGTTTTTT.

The rearrangement links TRBV6-1 to TRBJ2-1; 7 bases map to TRBD1. Germline values: CDR1 MNHNS, CDR2 SASEGT. CDR3 length equals 13 residues. V trimming: 5 bases; J trimming: 7 bases; junction bases outside the gene matches: 5. For the CDR3, the DNA is TGTGCCAGCAGTATGACAGGGTGGAATGAGCAGTTCTTC. Its translation is CASSMTGWNEQFF.

The chain joins TRBV28 to TRBJ1-2; tentative D call: TRBD1 (6 bases). The CDR3 has 13 residues. Germline lookup yields CDR1 MDHEN and CDR2 SYDVKM. Trimming cost V 3 bases and J 8 bases, with 13 bases left between them. In nucleotides, the CDR3 is TGTGCCAGCAGTTTGACCACAGGGTGGGGCTACACCTTC. Translating it yields CASSLTTGWGYTF.

V gene TRBV6-5 combines with J gene TRBJ2-2; tentative D call: TRBD2 (5 bases). The ends were cut back, 6 bases at V and 4 bases at J, with 12 bases in the middle. The V gene's germline CDR1 is MNHEY and CDR2 SVGAGI. The CDR3 runs 14 residues. The CDR3 DNA reads as TGTGCCAGCAGGGAACTAGTAACCACCGGGGAGCTGTTTTTT. Its translation: CASRELVTTGELFF.

The chain is built from TRBV6-4 and TRBJ1-5; the D gene is possibly TRBD1 (5 bases). V was clipped by 3 bases and J by 0 bases, with 12 bases between them. This CDR3 region has 16 residues. Germline V CDR1 and CDR2: MRHNA, SNTAGT. The CDR3 loop is CASSETVRDSNQPQHF. The CDR3 region has the DNA TGTGCCAGCAGTGAGACAGTCCGAGATAGCAATCAGCCCCAGCATTTT.

This chain links TRBV9 with TRBJ2-3; D might be TRBD1 (6 bases). Trimming removed 0 bases at V and 0 bases at J, with 14 bases between. The germline V gene encodes CDR1 SGDLS and CDR2 YYNGEE. The length of the CDR3 is 17 residues. As DNA, the CDR3 is TGTGCCAGCAGCGTAGAGGGGAGACAGGTTAGCACAGATACGCAGTATTTT. Protein sequence: CASSVEGRQVSTDTQYF.

The rearrangement joins TRBV19 to TRBJ2-3; 13 positions agree with TRBD2. Germline loops: CDR1 LNHDA, CDR2 SQIVND (reference sequence). The CDR3 has 14 residues. V lost 6 bases, J lost 4 bases, and 1 base stayed unmatched. The CDR3 region has the DNA TGTGCCAGTAGAACTAGCGGGGGGGCAGATACGCAGTATTTT. Amino acids: CASRTSGGADTQYF.